This T cell receptor beta chain was captured in a study of T-cell memory formation after mild COVID-19. TCRalpha and TCRbeta libraries used 5'RACE with constant-segment primers and UMIs. TCRdb processed the 5' RACE reads anew with MiXCR; each CDR3 protein has one entry. The sample consists of tens of thousands of distinct CDR3 sequences, 15% to 20% of them appearing once. CDR1 and CDR2 from the germline V gene are SGDLS and YYNGEE. V lost 1 base to trimming and J lost 3 bases; unmatched junction nucleotides: 7. The CDR3 has 17 amino acids. The table lists this clonotype with a few counts. Its antigen remains unknown. Study results and limitations: Among contracting clones, CD4+ were mainly CM/EM and CD8+ enriched in EMRA. CD4/CD8 balance characterized clones contracting day 15 to 85, and CD4+ skew characterized later expanders.

Sequencing input: PBMCs or a T cell subset sorted from them (not recorded which). This sequence joins TRBV9 and TRBJ2-2, with 9 bases matching TRBD1. This clonotype originated in an adult woman who had mild COVID-19 (a few samples of this study predate the infection). Cell type and time point are not known. The CDR3 sequence: CASSVRTGVGDTGELFF. CDR3 bases: TGTGCCAGCAGCGTACGGACAGGGGTTGGAGACACCGGGGAGCTGTTTTTT.